A single sample is the source of the 16 T cell receptor beta chains below, sequenced in a study of OX40 agonist ivuxolimab in advanced cancers. Produced via immunoSEQ multiplex PCR; TCRdb's table is partial and in-frame only. The table has about 30,000 clones, about four fifths seen once. The starting material was CD4+ or CD8+ T cells sorted from blood, obtained in a trial of the OX40 agonist ivuxolimab. All receptors come from an adult with an advanced solid tumor such as melanoma, head and neck, liver or kidney cancer.

The rearrangement links TRBV21-1 to TRBJ1-6. TRBV21-1 is described as a pseudogene. The CDR3 sequence is 15 residues long. The CDR3 region is CASGPGGAVNSPLHF. CDR3 coding DNA: TGTGCCAGCGGTCCCGGCGGGGCCGTTAATTCACCCCTCCACTTT.

The rearrangement links TRBV28 to TRBJ2-7; 12 bases fit TRBD1. The CDR3 runs 15 residues. Germline loops: CDR1 MDHEN, CDR2 SYDVKM. The J segment lost 5 bases and the V segment lost 3 bases, leaving 5 bases of the junction unmatched. The CDR3: CASSLRDRGRDEQYF. CDR3 DNA: TGTGCCAGCAGTTTGCGGGACAGGGGGCGAGACGAGCAGTACTTC. Full variable domain (rest looked up from reference TRBV28 and TRBJ2-7): DVKVTQSSRYLVKRTGEKVFLECVQDMDHENMFWYRQDPGLGLRLIYFSYDVKMKEKGDIPEGYSVSREKKERFSLILESASTNQTSMYLCASSLRDRGRDEQYFGPGTRLTVT.

This sequence joins TRBV7-3 and TRBJ1-1; D is unresolved. This CDR3 spans 15 amino acids. Trimming removed 0 bases at V and 3 bases at J, with 11 bases between. Germline CDR1 and CDR2: SGHTA and FQGTGA. CDR3 DNA: TGTGCCAGCAGCTTAACTGCGGGTGGATACACTGAAGCTTTCTTT. Protein product: CASSLTAGGYTEAFF.

CDR3 coding DNA: TGTGCCAGCAGCTTAGGGCCGAGTATCTACGAGCAGTACTTC. It codes for CASSLGPSIYEQYF. V usage is TRBV11-2 and J usage is TRBJ2-5, with unresolved D. The J call is in doubt because the DNA end fits TRBJ2-7 better. This CDR3 spans 14 amino acids. Germline CDR1 SGHAT, CDR2 FQNNGV.

V gene TRBV9 combines with J gene TRBJ1-1; D perhaps matches TRBD1 (5 bases). The length of the CDR3 is 16 residues. Germline V gene sequence: CDR1 SGDLS, CDR2 YYNGEE. Trimming shortened V by 0 bases and J by 7 bases, and 19 bases separated the two germline ends. The CDR3 reads CASSVGPGGGASEAFF. The CDR3 DNA sequence: TGTGCCAGCAGCGTAGGTCCTGGTGGAGGGGCTAGTGAAGCTTTCTTT.

The chain combines TRBV5-6 with TRBJ2-5; maybe TRBD2 (6 bases). V was trimmed by 4 bases and J by 7 bases, leaving 11 bases between them. Germline-derived CDR1 and CDR2 are SGHDT and YYEEEE. The length of the CDR3 is 12 residues. The CDR3 is CASSGTAMTQYF. CDR3 DNA sequence: TGTGCCAGCAGCGGGACTGCAATGACCCAGTACTTC. The full variable domain, completed using reference TRBV5-6 and TRBJ2-5, is DAGVTQSPTHLIKTRGQQVTLRCSPKSGHDTVSWYQQALGQGPQFIFQYYEEEERQRGNFPDRFSGHQFPNYSSELNVNALLLGDSALYLCASSGTAMTQYFGPGTRLLVL.

The chain is built from TRBV19 and TRBJ2-3; D not resolved. This CDR3 has 14 amino acids. V dropped 8 bases and J dropped 0 bases, with 12 bases sitting between them. CDR1 LNHDA and CDR2 SQIVND come from the germline V gene (reference sequence). CDR3 bases: TGTGCCAGTCGGCTAGAGTTAAGCACAGATACGCAGTATTTT. As protein: CASRLELSTDTQYF.

CDR3 loop: CASSLGPRQGTKTHEQYF. The CDR3 nucleotides are TGTGCCAGCAGCTTAGGGCCCCGACAGGGAACAAAGACCCACGAGCAGTACTTC. The V call is TRBV7-2, the J call TRBJ2-7, with 7 bases identical to TRBD1. Losses at the gene ends were 1 base for V and 5 bases for J; bases not matched to a gene: 17. There are 18 residues in the CDR3. From germline, CDR1 is SGHTA and CDR2 FQGNSA.

This chain joins TRBV11-2 and TRBJ2-5; D gene uncertain. CDR1 SGHAT and CDR2 FQNNGV come from the germline V gene. Trimming stripped 1 base from V and 5 bases from J, with 14 bases between. The CDR3 contains 15 residues. The CDR3 bases are TGTGCCAGCAGCTTAGGAGTTGCAGTATGGGAGACCCAGTACTTC. This codes for CASSLGVAVWETQYF.

The chain combines TRBV7-9 with TRBJ1-3; 12 bases agree with TRBD1. The junction had 9 bases not matched to a gene; V was cut back by 5 bases and J by 7 bases. The CDR3 is 16 amino acids. The germline V gene encodes CDR1 SEHNR and CDR2 FQNEAQ (reference sequence). The CDR3 spells CASSNRDRGPVNTIYF. The CDR3 DNA reads TGTGCCAGCAGCAACCGGGACAGGGGGCCGGTGAACACCATATATTTT.

The chain joins TRBV7-9 to TRBJ1-5, with 9 bases aligning to TRBD1. After removal of 3 bases from V and 3 bases from J, the junction contained 3 bases not matched to a gene. Germline V CDR1 and CDR2: SEHNR, FQNEAQ (reference sequence). The CDR3 length is 15 residues. Written as DNA, the CDR3 is TGTGCCAGCAGCTTGGGGACAGGGCTCAATCAGCCCCAGCATTTT. Protein product: CASSLGTGLNQPQHF.

The chain employs TRBV10-2 and TRBJ2-2, with D possibly being TRBD1 (6 bases). The germline CDR1 and CDR2 sequences are WSHSY and SAAADI. The CDR3 runs 18 residues. V was cut by 6 bases and J by 1 base, with 21 bases left in between. The CDR3 DNA reads TGCGCCAGCAGGACTTACGAACCGGGACAAAAGAACACCGGGGAGCTGTTTTTT. This encodes CASRTYEPGQKNTGELFF.

In its sample, this clone is medium-sized (0.01 to 0.1%). This chain links TRBV9 with TRBJ1-1; unclear D gene. The V end was cut by 4 bases, the J end by 4 bases, with 14 bases between. This CDR3 is 14 amino acids long. Germline V gene sequence: CDR1 SGDLS, CDR2 YYNGEE. CDR3 sequence (DNA): TGTGCCAGCAGCCTAGGCCTCGTGGGCACTGAAGCTTTCTTT. Its translation: CASSLGLVGTEAFF. Full variable domain (missing parts from reference TRBV9 and TRBJ1-1): DSGVTQTPKHLITATGQRVTLRCSPRSGDLSVYWYQQSLDQGLQFLIQYYNGEERAKGNILERFSAQQFPDLHSELNLSSLELGDSALYFCASSLGLVGTEAFFGQGTRLTVV.

This clone appeared once. J is TRBJ2-2 and V is TRBV29-1; the D gene is possibly TRBD2 (6 bases). Germline V gene data show CDR1 as SQVTM and CDR2 as ANQGSEA. The V gene lost 5 bases and the J gene lost 7 bases, with 17 bases spanning the gap. This CDR3 is 14 amino acids long. CDR3 DNA: TGCAGCGTTCACACCGGGGGTTTGTACGGGGAGCTGTTTTTT. Translating it yields CSVHTGGLYGELFF.

The CDR3 DNA sequence: TGTGCCAGCAGTGAAGCATCGAGTGAGCGGGAAGGATACTACAATGAGCAGTTCTTC. It specifies CASSEASSEREGYYNEQFF. The rearrangement uses TRBV2 and TRBJ2-1; TRBD2 agrees at 7 bases. Trimming removed 0 bases from V and 3 bases from J; junction bases left unmatched: 14. The CDR3 has 19 amino acids. CDR1 and CDR2 from the germline V gene are SNHLY and FYNNEI.

This clone was seen a few times. The rearrangement uses TRBV2 and TRBJ1-1; D uncertain. This CDR3 spans 12 amino acids. CDR1 and CDR2 from the germline V gene are SNHLY and FYNNEI. The V end lost 4 bases, the J end lost 0 bases, and 3 bases lay between the germline ends. For the CDR3, the DNA is TGTGCCAGCAGTGTCCTGAACACTGAAGCTTTCTTT. Protein product: CASSVLNTEAFF.